This T cell receptor beta chain was retrieved from a study of CD8+ T cells in alopecia areata. General study findings and limits: There were also resident alphabeta T cells of normal skin sequenced in scalp samples. In lesional scalp, particularly from alopecia totalis/universalis, clonality was higher than in normal scalp. In patients, TCRs were shared less clearly than in mice, and HLA may possibly be involved.

This clone has only a few counts. Its antigen is currently unknown. Investigators isolated RNA and reverse transcribed it into cDNA to act as the sequencing template. Libraries were prepared by immunoSEQ multiplex PCR; TCRdb keeps only in-frame clonotypes and omits some of them. The sample lists about 99,000 clones, around 59% occurring once. Per germline, CDR1 SQVTM and CDR2 ANQGSEA. This CDR3 region has 13 residues. The junction had 4 bases not matched to a gene; V was cut back by 5 bases and J by 4 bases. The clonotype was recovered from a human donor in good health. V usage is TRBV29-1 and J usage is TRBJ1-1, with TRBD1 matching 10 bases. Sequences were obtained from CD4+ T cells sorted from blood. The CDR3 region is CSVRTGGTTEAFF. CDR3 DNA sequence: TGCAGCGTTAGGACAGGGGGGACCACTGAAGCTTTCTTT.